A selection of T cell receptor beta chains follows, all from one sample in a study of T cell repertoires in cytomegalovirus infection. These TCRs are of unknown antigen specificity. TCRdb reprocessed the reads with MiXCR, giving one entry per CDR3 protein. The sample consists of some 940,000 distinct CDR3 sequences, about 33% of them appearing once. Sequences were derived from cultured CD8+ T cells from PBMCs, sampled from culture after CMV antigen stimulation. The receptors here all came from a human donor in good health (CMV status not recorded). Some clones in this sample may be carry-over from other donors' samples. The CDR3 runs from the conserved cysteine through the conserved F or W. D genes are given only for firm matches. Clone sizes are given selectively: once, few, many, or a class where the clone is expanded.

clone size	V gene	D gene	J gene	CDR3 protein	CDR3 DNA
NA	TRBV4-1	TRBD2	TRBJ2-1	CASSQVSPTSGGANEQFF	TGCGCCAGCAGCCAAGTCTCTCCAACTAGCGGGGGGGCCAATGAGCAGTTCTTC
NA	TRBV27	NA	TRBJ1-1	CASSFGRDTEAFF	TGTGCCAGCAGTTTCGGTCGGGACACTGAAGCTTTCTTT
NA	TRBV20-1	NA	TRBJ1-5	CSARAGRDRAAQHF	TGCAGTGCTAGAGCAGGTCGGGACCGGGCGGCCCAGCATTTT
few	TRBV4-1	NA	TRBJ1-2	CASSLSGDDRGYTF	TGCGCCAGCAGCCTCTCGGGGGACGATCGTGGCTACACCTTC
many	TRBV7-8	NA	TRBJ2-1	CASSLGLGPRNEQFF	TGTGCCAGCAGCTTAGGTTTGGGGCCGCGAAATGAGCAGTTCTTC
NA	TRBV27	NA	TRBJ2-1	CASSSWGGSYNEQFF	TGTGCCAGCAGTTCGTGGGGTGGCTCCTACAATGAGCAGTTCTTC
few	TRBV27	NA	TRBJ2-1	CATFLGQEQFF	TGTGCCACCTTTTTGGGTCAAGAGCAGTTCTTC
many	TRBV12-3/TRBV12-4	TRBD1	TRBJ1-5	CASTDRVGNQPQHF	TGTGCCAGCACTGACAGGGTTGGCAATCAGCCCCAGCATTTT
NA	TRBV10-3	TRBD2	TRBJ2-1	CAISDGGGSYNEQFF	TGTGCCATCAGTGACGGCGGGGGCTCCTACAATGAGCAGTTCTTC
NA	TRBV27	TRBD2	TRBJ2-3	CASRAGGMNPTDTQYF	TGTGCCAGCAGGGCCGGGGGGATGAACCCCACAGATACGCAGTATTTT
NA	TRBV6-1	TRBD1	TRBJ1-5	CASSGGQFSNQPQHF	TGTGCCAGCAGTGGGGGACAGTTTAGCAATCAGCCCCAGCATTTT
NA	TRBV4-2	TRBD1	TRBJ1-1	CASRPPGQGAFF	TGTGCCAGCAGACCCCCGGGACAGGGGGCTTTCTTT
NA	TRBV28	NA	TRBJ1-5	CASSLVLALSNQPQHF	TGTGCCAGCAGTTTAGTGTTGGCGCTTAGCAATCAGCCCCAGCATTTT
NA	TRBV6-2/TRBV6-3	NA	TRBJ2-5	CATYLRETQYF	TGTGCCACCTACCTCCGGGAGACCCAGTACTTC
NA	TRBV15	NA	TRBJ2-1	CATSERSRDEQFF	TGTGCCACCAGCGAGAGGAGCCGTGATGAGCAGTTCTTC
few	TRBV10-3	TRBD2	TRBJ2-1	CAITSTSGGIYNEQFF	TGTGCCATCACTTCGACTAGCGGGGGGATCTACAATGAGCAGTTCTTC
NA	TRBV19	TRBD1	TRBJ2-2	CASTGALWDRGNTGELFF	TGTGCCAGTACCGGGGCTTTGTGGGACAGGGGCAACACCGGGGAGCTGTTTTTT
many	TRBV7-6	NA	TRBJ2-5	CASSLDSLYQETQYF	TGTGCCAGCAGCTTGGACAGCCTGTACCAAGAGACCCAGTACTTC
NA	TRBV7-6	NA	TRBJ1-2	CASSLAADGYTF	TGTGCCAGCAGCTTAGCGGCCGATGGCTACACCTTC
NA	TRBV15	NA	TRBJ1-1	CATSRAEGGTEAFF	TGTGCCACCAGCAGGGCCGAGGGGGGAACTGAAGCTTTCTTT
NA	TRBV27	NA	TRBJ1-2	CASSLGQYDGYTF	TGTGCCAGCAGTCTAGGACAGTATGATGGCTACACCTTC
few	TRBV7-9	NA	TRBJ1-6	CASSQGHTNSPLHF	TGTGCCAGCAGCCAAGGACACACTAATTCACCCCTCCACTTT
NA	TRBV20-1	TRBD2	TRBJ2-3	CSASGAPSGNLDTQYF	TGCAGTGCTAGCGGGGCCCCTAGCGGGAACTTAGATACGCAGTATTTT
NA	TRBV19	NA	TRBJ1-2	CASSIAFNRRAHPYGYTF	TGTGCCAGTAGTATAGCTTTTAATCGCAGGGCCCACCCCTATGGCTACACCTTC
NA	TRBV7-2	NA	TRBJ1-1	CASSLAPWARGAGTEAFF	TGTGCCAGCAGCTTAGCTCCTTGGGCTCGGGGGGCGGGCACTGAAGCTTTCTTT
many	TRBV7-6	TRBD1	TRBJ1-3	CASSLQTGASGNTIYF	TGTGCCAGCAGCTTACAGACAGGGGCGTCTGGAAACACCATATATTTT
NA	TRBV6-2/TRBV6-3	TRBD1	TRBJ1-5	CASSYPDRGREPQHF	TGTGCCAGCAGTTACCCCGACAGGGGGCGGGAACCCCAGCATTTT
NA	TRBV5-5	NA	TRBJ2-5	CASHAYGRSPQETQYF	TGTGCCAGCCACGCGTATGGAAGGTCTCCCCAAGAGACCCAGTACTTC
NA	TRBV4-1	NA	TRBJ1-6	CASSQGPDYNSPLHF	TGCGCCAGCAGCCAAGGGCCAGATTATAATTCACCCCTCCACTTT
NA	TRBV7-4	TRBD1	TRBJ2-7	CANSIKGTDSSEQYF	TGTGCCAACAGTATAAAGGGGACAGATAGCTCCGAGCAGTACTTC
NA	TRBV5-1	NA	TRBJ1-5	CASRLEAGGRQPQHF	TGCGCCAGCAGACTGGAGGCGGGGGGCAGGCAGCCCCAGCATTTT
few	TRBV6-4	NA	TRBJ1-1	CASSVWAESEAFF	TGTGCCAGCAGTGTTTGGGCAGAATCGGAAGCTTTCTTT
NA	TRBV7-3	NA	TRBJ2-1	CASSLEGNDEQFF	TGTGCCAGCAGCTTAGAAGGGAACGATGAGCAGTTCTTC
NA	TRBV20-1	NA	TRBJ2-2	CSARHSGGGHGELFF	TGCAGTGCTAGGCACTCCGGCGGGGGCCACGGGGAGCTGTTTTTT
NA	TRBV6-1	NA	TRBJ2-1	CASSEARFWDEEFF	TGTGCCAGCAGTGAAGCGAGGTTTTGGGATGAGGAGTTCTTC
NA	TRBV27	TRBD1	TRBJ1-2	CASSHGQGRSLAF	TGTGCCAGCAGTCACGGACAGGGGCGAAGTCTAGCCTTC
NA	TRBV6-6	TRBD1	TRBJ2-1	CASSFTTGGWYNEQFF	TGTGCCAGCAGTTTTACAACAGGGGGCTGGTACAATGAGCAGTTCTTC
few	TRBV4-1	NA	TRBJ2-3	CASSPNRVLDTQYF	TGCGCCAGCAGCCCTAATCGGGTTCTGGATACGCAGTATTTT
NA	TRBV7-9	TRBD1	TRBJ2-2	CASSSWDSPRTGELFF	TGTGCCAGCAGCTCATGGGACAGTCCTCGAACTGGGGAGCTGTTTTTT
many	TRBV6-1	NA	TRBJ1-1	CASSAMGNTEAFF	TGTGCCAGCAGTGCTATGGGAAACACTGAAGCTTTCTTT
NA	TRBV14	NA	TRBJ2-1	CASSQGVVGMPGVWNEQFF	TGTGCCAGCAGCCAAGGAGTTGTGGGGATGCCAGGGGTTTGGAATGAGCAGTTCTTC
many	TRBV6-6	TRBD1	TRBJ1-2	CASSPGGDHYGYTF	TGTGCCAGCAGCCCAGGGGGCGATCACTATGGCTACACCTTC
NA	TRBV27	TRBD1	TRBJ1-6	CASSRGTGGAGPLHF	TGTGCCAGCAGCAGAGGGACAGGGGGCGCCGGACCCCTCCACTTT
many	TRBV7-2	NA	TRBJ2-2	CASSPSLKGSNTGELFF	TGTGCCAGCAGCCCTTCCCTGAAGGGTTCGAACACCGGGGAGCTGTTTTTT
NA	TRBV7-9	NA	TRBJ2-1	CASSFVRGSYNEQFF	TGTGCCAGCAGCTTTGTGCGGGGCTCCTACAATGAGCAGTTCTTC
NA	TRBV11-3	NA	TRBJ2-7	CASSPPGGAEQYF	TGTGCCAGCAGCCCTCCGGGGGGCGCCGAGCAGTACTTC
many	TRBV7-2	TRBD2	TRBJ2-3	CASSLGLAGVKGDTQYF	TGTGCCAGCAGCTTAGGATTAGCGGGGGTGAAGGGAGATACGCAGTATTTT
NA	TRBV9	TRBD2	TRBJ2-1	CAISPRTSGYLNEQFF	TGTGCCATCAGCCCCCGGACTAGCGGATACCTCAATGAGCAGTTCTTC
few	TRBV27	TRBD1	TRBJ1-1	CASSFSGQFTEAFF	TGTGCCAGCAGTTTCTCGGGACAGTTCACTGAAGCTTTCTTT
NA	TRBV11-2	TRBD2	TRBJ2-1	CASSLDGLAGVDNEQSF	TGTGCCAGCAGCTTAGACGGCCTAGCGGGGGTGGATAATGAGCAGTCCTTC
NA	TRBV5-1	TRBD1	TRBJ2-7	CASRWTGSYEQYF	TGCGCCAGCCGCTGGACAGGGAGTTACGAGCAGTACTTC
NA	TRBV6-8	NA	TRBJ2-3	CASRRVVEDTQYF	TGTGCCAGCAGAAGGGTAGTTGAAGATACGCAGTATTTT
NA	TRBV2	NA	TRBJ2-2	CASSRPVVGELFF	TGTGCCAGCAGTAGACCGGTCGTCGGGGAGCTGTTTTTT
few	TRBV6-1	TRBD2	TRBJ2-1	CASGPTSGNNEQFF	TGTGCCAGCGGACCGACTAGCGGAAACAATGAGCAGTTCTTC
NA	TRBV28	NA	TRBJ2-7	CVSRGSYEQYF	TGTGTCAGCAGGGGCTCCTACGAGCAGTACTTC